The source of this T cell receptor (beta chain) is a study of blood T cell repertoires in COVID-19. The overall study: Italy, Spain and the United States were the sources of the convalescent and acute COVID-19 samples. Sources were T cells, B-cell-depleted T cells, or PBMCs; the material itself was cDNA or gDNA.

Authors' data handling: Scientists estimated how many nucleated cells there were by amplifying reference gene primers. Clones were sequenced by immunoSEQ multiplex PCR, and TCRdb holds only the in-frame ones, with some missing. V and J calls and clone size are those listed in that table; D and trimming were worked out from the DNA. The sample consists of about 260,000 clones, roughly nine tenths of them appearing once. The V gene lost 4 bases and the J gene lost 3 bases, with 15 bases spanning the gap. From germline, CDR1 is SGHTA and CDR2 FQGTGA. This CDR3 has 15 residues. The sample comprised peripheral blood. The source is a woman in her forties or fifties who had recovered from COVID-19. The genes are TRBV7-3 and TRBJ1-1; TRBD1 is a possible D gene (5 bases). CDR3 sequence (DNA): TGTGCCAGCAGCTCCGGAGCGGGGGGTTACACTGAAGCTTTCTTT. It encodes CASSSGAGGYTEAFF.